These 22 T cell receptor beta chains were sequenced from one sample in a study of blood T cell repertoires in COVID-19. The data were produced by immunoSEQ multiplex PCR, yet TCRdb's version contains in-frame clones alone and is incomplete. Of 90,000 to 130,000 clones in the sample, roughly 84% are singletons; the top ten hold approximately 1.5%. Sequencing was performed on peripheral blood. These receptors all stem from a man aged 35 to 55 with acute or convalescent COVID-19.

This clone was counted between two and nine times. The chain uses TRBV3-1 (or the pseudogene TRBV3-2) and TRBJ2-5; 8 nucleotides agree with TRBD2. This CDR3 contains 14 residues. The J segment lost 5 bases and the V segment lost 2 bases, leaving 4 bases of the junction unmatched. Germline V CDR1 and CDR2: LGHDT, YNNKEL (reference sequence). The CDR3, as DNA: TGTGCCAGCAGCCAAACTAGCGGTACTGAGACCCAGTACTTC. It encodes CASSQTSGTETQYF.

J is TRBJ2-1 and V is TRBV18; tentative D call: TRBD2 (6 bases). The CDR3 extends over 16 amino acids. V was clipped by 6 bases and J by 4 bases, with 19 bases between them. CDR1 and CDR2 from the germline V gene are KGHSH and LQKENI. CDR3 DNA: TGTGCCAGCTCCATCGCTGTAGCGGCCTTATACAATGAGCAGTTCTTC. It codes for CASSIAVAALYNEQFF.

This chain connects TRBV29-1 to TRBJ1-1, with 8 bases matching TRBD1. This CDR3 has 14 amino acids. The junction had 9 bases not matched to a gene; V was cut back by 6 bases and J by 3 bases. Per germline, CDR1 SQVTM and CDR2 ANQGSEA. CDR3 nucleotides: TGCAGCGTGGACAGGGTGTTTATGGACACTGAAGCTTTCTTT. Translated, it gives CSVDRVFMDTEAFF.

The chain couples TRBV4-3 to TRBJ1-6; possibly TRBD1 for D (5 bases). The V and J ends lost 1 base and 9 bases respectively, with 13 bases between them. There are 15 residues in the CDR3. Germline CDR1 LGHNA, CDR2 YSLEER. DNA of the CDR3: TGCGCCAGCAGCCAAGTGTCAGGGCAGGGTTCACCCCTCCACTTT. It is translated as CASSQVSGQGSPLHF.

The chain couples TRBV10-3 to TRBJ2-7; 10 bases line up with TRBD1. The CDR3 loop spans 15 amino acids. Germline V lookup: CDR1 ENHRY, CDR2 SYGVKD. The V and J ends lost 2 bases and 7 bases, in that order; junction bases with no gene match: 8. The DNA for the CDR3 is TGTGCCATCAGTGAGGACAGGGGGCGGTCAGGGGAGCAGTACTTC. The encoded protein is CAISEDRGRSGEQYF.

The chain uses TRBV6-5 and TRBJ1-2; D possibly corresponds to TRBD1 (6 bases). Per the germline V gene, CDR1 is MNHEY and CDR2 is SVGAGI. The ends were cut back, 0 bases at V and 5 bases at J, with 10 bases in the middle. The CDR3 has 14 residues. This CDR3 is CASSYSMGAYGYTF. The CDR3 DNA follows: TGTGCCAGCAGTTACTCGATGGGGGCGTATGGCTACACCTTC.

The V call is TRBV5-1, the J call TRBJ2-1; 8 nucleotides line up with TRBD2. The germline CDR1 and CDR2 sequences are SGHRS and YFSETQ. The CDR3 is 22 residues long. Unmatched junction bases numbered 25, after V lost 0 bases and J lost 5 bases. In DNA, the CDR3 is TGCGCCAGCAGCTTGGCGGACAGCCCCGGAGGGACTAGGCCCGTGCGGCACAATGAGCAGTTCTTC. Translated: CASSLADSPGGTRPVRHNEQFF. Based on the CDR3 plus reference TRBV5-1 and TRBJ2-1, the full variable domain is KAGVTQTPRYLIKTRGQQVTLSCSPISGHRSVSWYQQTPGQGLQFLFEYFSETQRNKGNFPGRFSGRQFSNSRSEMNVSTLELGDSALYLCASSLADSPGGTRPVRHNEQFFGPGTRLTVL.

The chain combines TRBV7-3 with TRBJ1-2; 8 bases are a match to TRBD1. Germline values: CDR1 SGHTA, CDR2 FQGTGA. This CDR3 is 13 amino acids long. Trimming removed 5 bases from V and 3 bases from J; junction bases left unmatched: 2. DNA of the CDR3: TGTGCCAGCAGCCCGGACAGGGACTATGGCTACACCTTC. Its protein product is CASSPDRDYGYTF. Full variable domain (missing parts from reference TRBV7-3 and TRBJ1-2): GAGVSQTPSNKVTEKGKYVELRCDPISGHTALYWYRQSLGQGPEFLIYFQGTGAADDSGLPNDRFFAVRPEGSVSTLKIQRTERGDSAVYLCASSPDRDYGYTFGSGTRLTVV.

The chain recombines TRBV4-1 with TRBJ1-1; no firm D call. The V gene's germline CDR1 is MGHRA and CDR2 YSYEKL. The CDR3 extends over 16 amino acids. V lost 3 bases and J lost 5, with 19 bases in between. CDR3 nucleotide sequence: TGCGCCAGCAGCCAGGGTCTGGCCGGAGTCCGAACTGAAGCTTTCTTT. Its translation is CASSQGLAGVRTEAFF.

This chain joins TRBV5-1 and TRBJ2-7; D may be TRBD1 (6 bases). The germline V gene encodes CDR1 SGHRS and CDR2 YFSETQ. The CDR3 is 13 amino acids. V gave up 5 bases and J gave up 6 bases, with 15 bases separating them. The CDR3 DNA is TGCGCCAGCAGTCAAACACAGGGAACCGAGCAGTACTTC. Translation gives CASSQTQGTEQYF.

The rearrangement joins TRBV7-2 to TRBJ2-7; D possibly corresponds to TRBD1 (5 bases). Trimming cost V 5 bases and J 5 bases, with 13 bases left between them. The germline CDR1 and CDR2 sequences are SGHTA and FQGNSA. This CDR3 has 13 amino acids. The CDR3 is CASSHYTGNEQYF. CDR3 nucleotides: TGTGCCAGCAGCCATTACACAGGAAACGAGCAGTACTTC.

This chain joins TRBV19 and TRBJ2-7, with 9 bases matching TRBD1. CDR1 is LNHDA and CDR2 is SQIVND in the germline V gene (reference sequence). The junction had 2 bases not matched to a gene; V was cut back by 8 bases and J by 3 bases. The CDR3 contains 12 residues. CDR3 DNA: TGTGCCAGTGGGGACAGGGACTACGAGCAGTACTTC. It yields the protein CASGDRDYEQYF.

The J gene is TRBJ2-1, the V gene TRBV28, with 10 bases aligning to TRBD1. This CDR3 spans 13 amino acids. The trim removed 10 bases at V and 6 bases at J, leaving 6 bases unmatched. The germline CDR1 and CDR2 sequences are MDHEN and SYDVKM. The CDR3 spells CATGQGGFNEQFF. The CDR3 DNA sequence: TGTGCCACCGGACAGGGGGGATTCAATGAGCAGTTCTTC.

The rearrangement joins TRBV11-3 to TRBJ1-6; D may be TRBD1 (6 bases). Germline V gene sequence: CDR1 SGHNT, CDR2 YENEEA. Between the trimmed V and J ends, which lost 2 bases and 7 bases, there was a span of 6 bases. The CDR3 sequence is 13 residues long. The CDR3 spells CASSLRGNSPLHF. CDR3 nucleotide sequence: TGTGCCAGCAGCTTAAGGGGGAATTCACCCCTCCACTTT.

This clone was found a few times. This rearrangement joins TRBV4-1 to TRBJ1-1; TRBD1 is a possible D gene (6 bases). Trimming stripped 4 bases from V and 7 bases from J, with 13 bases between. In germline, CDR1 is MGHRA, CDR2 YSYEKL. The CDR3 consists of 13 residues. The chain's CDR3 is CASSPPLGGEAFF. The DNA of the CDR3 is TGCGCCAGCAGCCCCCCCTTAGGGGGTGAAGCTTTCTTT.

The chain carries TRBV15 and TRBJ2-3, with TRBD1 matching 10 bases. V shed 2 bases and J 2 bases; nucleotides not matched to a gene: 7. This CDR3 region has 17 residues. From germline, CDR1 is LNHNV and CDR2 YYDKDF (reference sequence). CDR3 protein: CATSRTLGTGATDTQYF. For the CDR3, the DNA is TGTGCCACCAGCAGAACCTTGGGGACAGGGGCCACAGATACGCAGTATTTT. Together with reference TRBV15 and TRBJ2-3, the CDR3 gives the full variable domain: DAMVIQNPRYQVTQFGKPVTLSCSQTLNHNVMYWYQQKSSQAPKLLFHYYDKDFNNEADTPDNFQSRRPNTSFCFLDIRSPGLGDTAMYLCATSRTLGTGATDTQYFGPGTRLTVL.

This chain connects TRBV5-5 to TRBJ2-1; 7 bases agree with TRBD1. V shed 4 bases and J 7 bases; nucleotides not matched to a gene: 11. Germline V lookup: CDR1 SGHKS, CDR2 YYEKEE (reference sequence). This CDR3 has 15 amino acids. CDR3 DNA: TGTGCCAGCAGCAGAACAGGGGCCCGAGGGAATGAGCAGTTCTTC. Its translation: CASSRTGARGNEQFF.

As DNA, the CDR3 is TGCGCCAGCAGCCAAGATGAGCGGGGGGGCACAGATACGCAGTATTTT. Translation: CASSQDERGGTDTQYF. The V and J genes are TRBV4-3 and TRBJ2-3; 9 nucleotides match TRBD2. V shed 0 bases, J shed 1 base, and the junction held 2 bases outside the gene matches. This CDR3 is 16 amino acids long. Per the germline V gene, CDR1 is LGHNA and CDR2 is YSLEER.

The CDR3 DNA follows: TGTGCCTGGAGCTCTTACGGGGGTTCCTATGGCTACACCTTC. It encodes CAWSSYGGSYGYTF. V gene TRBV30 combines with J gene TRBJ1-2, with D maybe TRBD1 (5 bases). Trimming stripped 3 bases from V and 4 bases from J, with 15 bases between. Germline V gene sequence: CDR1 GTSNPN, CDR2 SVGIG (reference sequence). This CDR3 comprises 14 residues.

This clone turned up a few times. Here the CDR3 DNA reads TGTGCCAGCAGCTTTTGGGACAGGGGTGATGGCTACACCTTC. This translates into CASSFWDRGDGYTF. The chain joins TRBV7-9 to TRBJ1-2, with 10 bases matching TRBD1. CDR1 SEHNR and CDR2 FQNEAQ come from the germline V gene (reference sequence). J gave up 6 bases and V 3 bases, and 4 bases lay outside the gene matches. The CDR3 runs to 14 residues.

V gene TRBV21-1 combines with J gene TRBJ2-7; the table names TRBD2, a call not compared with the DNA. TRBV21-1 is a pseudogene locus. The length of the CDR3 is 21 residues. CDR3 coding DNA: TGTGCCAGCAGCAAAGAGGAGGAATTCGAGCTCCTAGCGGGACGCTCCTACGAGCAGTACTTC. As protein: CASSKEEEFELLAGRSYEQYF.

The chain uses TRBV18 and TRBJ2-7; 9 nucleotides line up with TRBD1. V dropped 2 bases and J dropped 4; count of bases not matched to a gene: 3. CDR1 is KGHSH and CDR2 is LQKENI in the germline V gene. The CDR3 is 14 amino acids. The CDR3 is CASSPGQGRYEQYF. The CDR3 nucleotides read TGTGCCAGCTCACCAGGACAGGGGCGGTACGAGCAGTACTTC.